This T cell receptor beta chain came from a study of vaccination effects on CD4 cells after COVID-19. Using viral peptide pools, the ViraFEST assay grew out antigen-specific CD4+ T cells prior to sequencing. Once cultured for more than nine days, the cells underwent separation to obtain CD4+ T cells. BNT162b2 vaccine or mRNA-1273 vaccine was given to participants in two doses. Cells had half their medium changed to IL-2 medium on days 3 and 7. This clone is a singleton in its sample. Its antigen is still unknown. TCRdb's table, derived via immunoSEQ multiplex PCR, lists solely in-frame clones and lacks some. The data show around 29,000 clones, 55% to 75% seen once. Looked up from germline, CDR1 is KGHSH and CDR2 is LQKENI. The CDR3 loop spans 14 amino acids. The V end lost 3 bases, the J end lost 1 base, and 9 bases lay between the germline ends.

The starting material was CD4+ T cells from PBMCs cultured with HCoV-NL63 spike peptides, obtained after COVID-19 vaccination. This clonotype was sampled from a human donor who received a COVID-19 vaccine. V is TRBV18 and J is TRBJ1-1, with unresolved D. The CDR3 is CASSPRAPNTEAFF. CDR3 nucleotide sequence: TGTGCCAGCTCACCGCGGGCCCCGAACACTGAAGCTTTCTTT.